Sequencing of this T cell receptor (beta chain) was carried out in a study of memory CD4+ T cells and cytomegalovirus serostatus. Background on the study: Of the healthy Belgian adults, several were CMV seropositive and approximately 25 seronegative.

General study results and limits: Each of 67 CMV-associated TCRbeta sequences occurred in one to five individuals.

Libraries were prepared by immunoSEQ multiplex PCR; TCRdb keeps only in-frame clonotypes and omits some of them. The table lists approximately 40,000 clones, around 80% of them singletons. About this clone itself: What it recognizes is unknown.

Single viable CD3+CD4+CD8-CD45RO+ cells were sorted as the memory CD4+ T cells. Serum IgG to CMV pp150, pp28, p38 and p52 defined serostatus. Total CD4+ T cells were enriched by CD4 positive selection. This CDR3 has 14 residues. V dropped 4 bases and J dropped 6; count of bases not matched to a gene: 7. Germline-derived CDR1 and CDR2 are LGHNA and YNFKEQ. The V gene is TRBV4-2, the J gene TRBJ2-7; 9 nucleotides align to TRBD1. The TCR was taken from an adult in good health and CMV-seronegative. The sequenced material came from memory CD4+ T cells from blood. DNA of the CDR3: TGTGCCAGCAGCCCCCTCGGGGACAGGGTCGAGCAGTACTTC. It codes for CASSPLGDRVEQYF.